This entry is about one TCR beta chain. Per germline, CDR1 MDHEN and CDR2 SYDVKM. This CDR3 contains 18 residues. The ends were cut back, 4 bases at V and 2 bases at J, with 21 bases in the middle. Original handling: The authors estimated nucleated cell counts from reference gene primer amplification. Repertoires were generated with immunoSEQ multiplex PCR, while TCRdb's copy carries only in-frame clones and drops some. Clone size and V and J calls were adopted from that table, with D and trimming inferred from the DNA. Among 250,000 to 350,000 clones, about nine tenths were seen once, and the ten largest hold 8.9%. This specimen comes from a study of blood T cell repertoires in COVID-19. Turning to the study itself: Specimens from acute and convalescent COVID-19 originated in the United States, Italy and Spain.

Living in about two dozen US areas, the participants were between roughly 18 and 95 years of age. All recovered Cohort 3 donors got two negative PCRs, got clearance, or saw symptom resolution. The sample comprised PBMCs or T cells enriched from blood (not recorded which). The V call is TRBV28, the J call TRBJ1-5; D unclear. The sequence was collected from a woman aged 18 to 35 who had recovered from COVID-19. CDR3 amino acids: CASSSTAQVTRGNQPQHF. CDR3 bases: TGTGCCAGCAGTTCAACCGCTCAGGTTACGAGGGGCAATCAGCCCCAGCATTTT.